This T cell receptor (beta chain) was sequenced during a study of cytomegalovirus exposure and HLA in healthy donors. The study ran its PCR with 60 Vbeta and 13 Jbeta primers. Clones were sequenced by immunoSEQ multiplex PCR, and TCRdb holds only the in-frame ones, with some missing. The sample gives under 100,000 clones, more than 50% of which show up once; over 12% is in the top ten. The germline V gene has CDR1 MDHEN and CDR2 SYDVKM. The CDR3 is 16 amino acids. Losses at the gene ends were 8 bases for V and 0 bases for J; bases not matched to a gene: 7. The sequencing input was PBMCs. The clonotype originates from a woman between 35 and 50 years old in good health and CMV-seropositive. This chain joins TRBV28 and TRBJ2-6; 7 bases agree with TRBD1. CDR3 in DNA: TGTGCCAGCGGACAGGCACAAATCTCTGGGGCCAACGTCCTGACTTTC. It yields the protein CASGQAQISGANVLTF.